The T cell receptor (beta chain) under discussion was sequenced for a study of radiotherapy plus CTLA-4 blockade in lung cancer. Turning to the study itself: Objective responses emerged in around 19% of patients, and over 30% attained disease control. General study results and limits: Following radiotherapy plus ipilimumab, tumor-derived TCR clones expanded in the blood.

A remark on this clone: What it binds is not known.

Trimming cost V 4 bases and J 2 bases, with 11 bases left between them. Germline CDR1 is SGDLS and CDR2 is YYNGEE. This CDR3 contains 14 residues. Focal radiation plus CTLA-4 blockade with ipilimumab was given to patients with chemo-refractory metastatic non-small-cell lung cancer. TCRdb's copy holds only in-frame clones and misses some; the assay was immunoSEQ multiplex PCR. The sample holds around 56,000 clones, approximately 79% seen once. The sequence came from a human donor with non-small cell lung cancer who had a complete response to radiotherapy plus ipilimumab. This chain joins TRBV9 and TRBJ2-3; TRBD1 might be the D (5 bases). This material consisted of peripheral blood, taken from a patient treated with radiotherapy plus ipilimumab. CDR3 bases: TGTGCCAGCAGCCGACAGTCCGCCACAGATACGCAGTATTTT. The encoded protein is CASSRQSATDTQYF.